This T cell receptor (beta chain) was found in a study of T cell responses to AZD1222 COVID-19 vaccine (dated by TCRdb to about 2021). Describing the broader study: AZD1222 recipients whose second dose came at about 4 weeks and those whose second dose came at about 12 weeks were combined into one group, since spike-specific TCR depth and breadth did not differ between the two schedules. TCR sequencing was performed for approximately 240 trial participants, of whom around 200 were given two doses of AZD1222 and some 26 were given two doses of MenACWY control vaccine. Enrollment into the trials was organized by age into subgroups of 18-55, 56-69 and 70-plus years, and those subgroups contained roughly 140, 27 and 60 TCR-sequenced participants, respectively.

The paper as a whole reports these results and caveats: Because no day 14 peak-response samples were available, repertoires were characterized only after the peak T cell response. Conclusions about previously exposed vaccinees were limited because only six AZD1222 recipients were SARS-CoV-2 seropositive at baseline. Most participants were white British and females outnumbered males, and the authors suggested that clonal diversity may have been underestimated. Reportedly, close to half of the unique spike-specific TCRs recognized epitopes lying outside the regions that are mutated in the B.1.351 and B.1.1.7 variants. Vaccine-associated CD4 TCRs spanned the whole spike protein, with dominant responses in regions 160-218 and 743-854. The 56-69-year group was small, and its depth increase did not reach significance, likely because of low power. A significant rise in spike-specific TCR breadth and depth was observed after two AZD1222 doses relative to day 0 and relative to MenACWY recipients.

What this sample's time point label stands for: baseline before first vaccination. The vaccinee samples were drawn from two UK trials, COV001 and COV002, one of which was a single-blind randomized controlled phase 2/3 trial testing AZD1222 (ChAdOx1 nCoV-19) in healthy adults. For TCRbeta chain sequencing, PBMC samples were collected from trial participants at day 0 and at day 28 after the second dose. The CDR3 regions of human TCRbeta chains were analyzed by immunosequencing. The original methods were these. TCRs in the repertoires were compared against a reference library of SARS-CoV-2-specific TCRs that had been generated with the MIRA antigen-specificity platform. Breadth was defined as the fraction of unique TCRs that were SARS-CoV-2-associated. Depth was defined as the fraction of total T cells that were SARS-CoV-2-associated. Each spike-specific TCR was assigned to its reactive spike region and to a CD4 or CD8 class using the MIRA data. Log10-transformed breadth and depth values were compared by one-way ANOVA with Sidak's multiple comparisons tests. Drawn from immuneACCESS, this table holds only the in-frame rearrangements with V and J called that TCRdb kept. Clones are partly lost; checked studies trace under half to an unresolved V gene and leave the rest unexplained. V, J and clone size derive from that table, while D and trimming were established from the DNA sequence. This sample holds 140,000 to 150,000 clones; around 88% were observed only once. Together, the top ten hold about 15% of the sample.

The V end loses 2 bases and the J end loses 9 bases, and a stretch of 7 bases separates them. Spanning cysteine to phenylalanine, the CDR3 consists of 11 amino acids. The DNA shown is the 33-base CDR3, in frame from base 1. According to the germline V gene, CDR1 reads MNHEY and CDR2 reads SVGAGI. With regard to this clone: The antigen this receptor binds is unknown. Nothing much larger sits one base from this clone, and base qualities are not available.

The receptor's source is an adult in good health. Recombination connected TRBV6-5 to TRBJ1-2; a confident D gene designation cannot be given. The source was peripheral blood, collected on day 0 of AZD1222 vaccination. The CDR3 reads CASSYGSSYTF. The nucleotide sequence is given as TGTGCCAGCAGTTACGGTAGCAGCTACACCTTC.